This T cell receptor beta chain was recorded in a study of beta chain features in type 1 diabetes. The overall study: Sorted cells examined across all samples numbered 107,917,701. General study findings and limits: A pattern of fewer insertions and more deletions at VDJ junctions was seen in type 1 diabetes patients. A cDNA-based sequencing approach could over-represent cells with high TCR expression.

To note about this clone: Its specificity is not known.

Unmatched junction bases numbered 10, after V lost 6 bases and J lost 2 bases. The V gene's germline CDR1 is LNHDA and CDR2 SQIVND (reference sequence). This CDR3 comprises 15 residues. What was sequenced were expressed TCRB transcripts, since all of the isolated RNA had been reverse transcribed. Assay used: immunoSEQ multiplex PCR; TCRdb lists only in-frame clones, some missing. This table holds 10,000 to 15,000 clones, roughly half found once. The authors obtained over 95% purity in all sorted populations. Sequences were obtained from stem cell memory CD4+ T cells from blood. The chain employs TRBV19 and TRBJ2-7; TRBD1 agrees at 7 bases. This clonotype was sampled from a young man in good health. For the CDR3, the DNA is TGTGCCAGTAGCCCAATCTTGGGACAGACCTACGAGCAGTACTTC. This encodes CASSPILGQTYEQYF.